Sequencing of this T cell receptor (beta chain) was carried out in a study of T cells after yellow fever vaccination. Study-wide context: Fractions containing few cells were prepared with SMART-Seq v4 Ultra Low Input. General study results and limits: Subsequent booster samples again held most clones from primary vaccination (96% CD4, approximately 86% CD8). High-abundance clonotypes from the bulk population could contaminate FACS-sorted repertoires.

This clonotype was detected ten times or more. Its antigen is unknown. Template-switching 5'RACE yielded the TCR cDNA; a universal primer site and UMIs were added in the process. TCRdb used MiXCR to reprocess the 5' RACE reads, holding one entry per CDR3 protein. Of more than 450,000 distinct CDR3 sequences in the sample, 21% were seen once. Germline CDR1 and CDR2: SGHVS and FNYEAQ. V was clipped by 5 bases and J by 6 bases; unmatched bases: 6. The CDR3 has 13 amino acids. The V call is TRBV7-6, the J call TRBJ1-1, with TRBD1 matching over 7 bases. The starting material was PBMCs, obtained less than 25 days after the first yellow fever vaccination. This TCR derives from a man aged 18 to 30 who received the YFV17D yellow fever vaccine. The DNA of the CDR3 is TGTGCCAGCAGCGCCAACCAGGGGGCTGAAGCTTTCTTT. Translated, it gives CASSANQGAEAFF.